The source of this T cell receptor beta chain is a study of cytomegalovirus exposure and HLA in healthy donors (dated by TCRdb to the late 2010s). About the investigation overall: An earlier analysis of 587 of the donors reported 250 to 350 Gb of sequence data and 90 million to 120 million unique TCR beta sequences obtained from 180 million or so T cells. All discovery cohort repertoires had been generated using a single sequencing platform. Along with the approximately 670-subject first cohort, a separate validation cohort of over 90 different subjects was used. Class I and class II HLA loci were covered by the typing at four-digit resolution. In the later analysis, no new phenotypic data were used to find candidate immune exposures; instead, reliance was placed on TCR beta sequences and their occurrence across donors. A later genetic analysis took genome-wide SNP genotypes for about 65% of the 666 donors and used that subset as a discovery cohort. Among the 398 genotyped donors, more than 70% belonged to the genetic ancestry cluster associated with self-reported Caucasian donors. To predict cytomegalovirus infection status, the study brought together high-throughput TCR immunosequencing, statistical association of individual TCRs with disease status, and machine learning. Alongside the repertoire data, information on donor age, sex, ethnicity and CMV serostatus was compiled. Typing coverage varied by locus: about 620-630 donors for A, B, C, DRB1 and DQB1; roughly 510 for DQA1; some 610 for DPA1; some 470 for DPB1. To study patterns of TCR occurrence, a later analysis re-analyzed previously published TCR beta repertoires from 550 to 800 donors and added high-resolution HLA genotyping. An early release that covered about 600 HLA-typed donors contained approximately 300 gigabases of sequencing data and 70 million to 100 million unique TCR sequences. The study used immunosequencing to profile the T cell repertoires of approximately 650 subjects and linked those repertoires to cytomegalovirus serostatus. Four or five DR-DQ haplotypes were treated as single units for association and clustering because of strong linkage in the cohort. Across roughly 420 genotyped donors of the cohort, an average of roughly 200,000 unique TCR beta nucleotide sequences per donor were sequenced, and roughly 17% of those sequences were non-productive. The study aimed to test whether cataloging public T cell receptors could reveal signatures of past pathogen exposure. An earlier analysis of around 540 of the donors applied high-throughput TCR beta sequencing to assess whether each TCR beta V gene segment acted as functional or pseudogenic.

This clone was observed once. Its antigen specificity is not known. No much larger clone is present one base from it, and per-base qualities are unavailable. Receptors were amplified or captured by the immunoSEQ multiplex PCR assay. For the multiplex PCR, a mixture combining 60 forward primers for TCR Vbeta segments and 13 reverse primers for TCR Jbeta segments was used. A multiplex PCR assay on genomic DNA amplified the CDR3 region of rearranged TCR beta genes. Amplified TCR beta libraries were sequenced as 87-base-pair reads on the Illumina HiSeq System. The original methods were these. Across the 500 to 850 repertoires, a later analysis counted 75 million to 90 million unique TCR beta chains, approximately 10 million of which were shared by at least two donors. Raw reads were error-corrected and collapsed into unique sequences with a nearest-neighbor algorithm that merged closely related sequences to remove PCR and sequencing errors. V, D and J gene segments were assigned by aligning CDR3 sequences to IMGT reference sequences. For a sequence to be retained, a match of at least six nucleotides to both a V gene segment and a J gene segment was required. Rearrangements were classified as productive when the CDR3 lacked stop codons and remained in frame with V and J, and all other rearrangements were classified as non-productive. Following IMGT convention, CDR3 was defined as the stretch from the second conserved V-encoded cysteine to the conserved J-encoded phenylalanine. The earlier analysis of roughly 590 of the donors excluded any sequence lacking an unambiguous match to a single V gene segment. In an earlier analysis of about 590 of the donors, a V segment was called functional when productive rearrangements were above 56.7%, and segregating when the standard deviation between donors exceeded 5%. A statistical classification framework was built to diagnose cytomegalovirus status from the catalog of TCR beta chain sequences. A later analysis assigned V and J genes by comparing TCR nucleotide sequences with IMGT/GENE-DB human TR gene sequences. A later analysis assigned CDR3 sequences and most-parsimonious VDJ recombination scenarios with the TCRdist pipeline. A later analysis defined each TCR beta chain by its CDR3 amino acid sequence plus V-gene family, and excluded reads lacking a unique V-gene family. In a later analysis, 450 to 600 highly shared, low-generation-probability nucleotide sequences were removed to address suspected cross-contamination and a sequencing artifact. A later analysis calculated a clonal expansion index for each public chain from normalized within-repertoire ranks of inferred template counts. A later analysis computed generation probabilities with a VDJ recombination model fitted to out-of-frame rearrangements, and checked the results against IGoR. Hypergeometric tests were used in a later analysis to score TCR-TCR, TCR-HLA and TCR-CMV co-occurrence, with a repertoire-size bias correction applied to the TCR pairs. In a later analysis, false discovery rates were estimated by permuting HLA or CMV assignments 20 times. A later analysis grouped co-occurring TCRs with DBSCAN, adding TCRdist sequence similarity when clustering within HLA-allele-positive subsets. Repertoires with fewer than 30,000 or more than 120,000 public chains were left out of co-occurrence clustering, as were about 5 repertoires with anomalous nucleotide sharing. TCRdb obtained this table from immuneACCESS and retained in-frame rearrangements with V and J assigned. These tables miss some clones; where compared with another copy, unresolved V genes account for less than half of the shortfall, and the remainder is unexplained. V and J calls and clone size follow that table, whereas D and trimming were derived from the DNA. The sample has under 200,000 clones on record, about 80% of them singletons. Less than 2.5% of the sample rests with the top ten.

The cohort was made up of 650 to 700 healthy bone marrow donors. At the time of sampling, every cohort member was nominally healthy, though immune exposures that went unrecorded were likely present. The donor tested CMV seronegative, placing the donor among the 352 seronegative members of the cohort. A peripheral blood sample was provided by each donor, and peripheral blood mononuclear cells were used for TCR beta sequencing. The Qiagen DNeasy Blood Extraction Kit was used to extract genomic DNA from the blood cell samples. The CDR3 starts with the cysteine, ends with the phenylalanine, and has 12 residues. Solely the CDR3 DNA is kept, with 36 bases framed from the first base. Findings and caveats that apply to the study as a whole: In a later genetic analysis, a missense DCLRE1C variant was associated with V-gene and J-gene trimming of TCR beta chains, and the association was replicated in an independent cohort. A few of the identified cytomegalovirus-associated TCR beta chains were confirmed in vitro to be specific for cytomegalovirus antigens. It was suggested by the authors that the approach could potentially be generalized to other disease states and immunological phenotypes. Because counts were too low, about 18 rarely observed V segments, including chromosome 9 orphons, were excluded from the earlier analysis of several hundred of the donors. According to a later analysis, TCR association rates differed among HLA loci, with DRB1 alleles showing the most associated TCRs and HLA-C alleles showing the fewest. Cytomegalovirus status was reported to be diagnosed by the classifier with high specificity and sensitivity in both the original and validation cohorts. In the study, about 150 TCR beta chains were listed as associated with cytomegalovirus. In this cohort, only TCR beta chains were sequenced, and detectable features were limited by the absence of alpha or paired-chain data. In a later analysis, HLA-associated TCR beta chains showed more clonal expansion and lower generation probabilities than non-associated chains that were equally common. Correlated functional status among segregating V segments might reflect linkage disequilibrium, but an unknown experimental factor could not be ruled out. Some IMGT-functional V segments, including TRBV6-2 and TRBV6-3, could not be distinguished by the 87-base-pair reads and were therefore excluded. When HLA alleles, especially DR and DQ, strongly co-occurred, attributing TCR associations to individual alleles was difficult. A group of highly shared sequence variants was considered likely to be a technical artifact of the sequencing pipeline. Because some donors lacked HLA typing at each locus, the association tests relied only on the typed subset. Specific HLA alleles were associated with over 15,000 TCR beta sequences at a false discovery rate of 0.05 in a later analysis. In a later analysis, several top co-occurrence clusters were reported to appear linked to parvovirus B19, influenza, CMV and Epstein-Barr virus. A further reported finding was that TCR beta sequences accurately predicted the HLA-A and HLA-B alleles for most subjects in the first cohort. Broadly in line with IMGT annotations, most TCR beta V segments showed up in productive rearrangements about 87% or about 30% of the time in an earlier analysis of about 500 of the donors. Presence/absence analyses assumed roughly uniform sequencing depth across donors, an assumption that may not hold. In a later analysis, most CMV-associated TCR beta chains were found to appear HLA-restricted, with HLA associations seemingly driven largely by CMV exposure. Across donors, most TCR sequences were observed very rarely, whereas some public TCRs were present in many individuals. For the cohort, immune exposure information was limited to CMV serostatus. According to a later genetic analysis, donors in an Asian-associated ancestry cluster had fewer N-insertions in productive TCRs than the roughly 670-donor mean.

Source material: PBMCs. The receptor chain draws on TRBV21-1 and TRBJ2-7; no check of the table's D call, TRBD1, against the DNA was made. TRBV21-1 is a pseudogene locus. The clonotype originates from a woman aged 45-65 years in good health and CMV-seronegative. The sequence in DNA is TGTGCCAGCAGCGGTCAGGGTTCTCAGCAGTACTTC. Protein translation: CASSGQGSQQYF.